The 18 T cell receptor beta chains in this list originate from one sample, sequenced in a study of human T cells and chemical hapten exposure. TCRdb reanalysed the RACE reads using MiXCR and keeps one entry per CDR3 protein. The sample records 180,000 or so distinct CDR3 sequences, about a fifth being singletons. Regarding time point: patch test 1, 2 weeks after DPC sensitization. Sample treatment: therapeutic diphenylcyclopropenone sensitization with weekly scalp DPC. Source: whole blood, taken in connection with sensitization to the hapten diphenylcyclopropenone (DPC). The receptors originated from a woman aged 45-65 years with alopecia areata. Some clones in this sample may be carry-over from other donors' samples.

This clonotype was seen a handful of times. The chain carries TRBV29-1 and TRBJ2-3; the D call may be TRBD1 or TRBD2 (7 bases each). The V end lost 3 bases, the J end lost 3 bases, and 10 bases lay between the germline ends. There are 13 residues in the CDR3. CDR1 SQVTM and CDR2 ANQGSEA come from the germline V gene. CDR3 DNA: TGCAGCGTTGACAGGGGGGGGACAGATACGCAGTATTTT. Translating it yields CSVDRGGTDTQYF.

A few counts support this clonotype. The rearrangement links TRBV5-1 to TRBJ2-1; no firm D call. V lost 1 base, J lost 7 bases, and 15 bases lay in between. This CDR3 contains 15 residues. Germline assignment: CDR1 SGHRS and CDR2 YFSETQ. CDR3 sequence: CASSLFSGSGNEQFF. CDR3 DNA: TGCGCCAGCAGCTTGTTTTCAGGCTCTGGGAATGAGCAGTTCTTC.

The rearrangement links TRBV10-3 to TRBJ2-7, with D possibly being TRBD1 (6 bases). V was cut by 5 bases and J by 6 bases, with 11 bases left in between. The CDR3 covers 12 residues. The germline V gene has CDR1 ENHRY and CDR2 SYGVKD. The chain's CDR3 is CAISTGTSEQYF. CDR3 coding DNA: TGTGCCATCAGTACCGGGACATCCGAGCAGTACTTC.

This clonotype occurred a few times. This chain joins TRBV5-1 and TRBJ1-4; D possibly corresponds to TRBD1 (5 bases). This CDR3 has 13 residues. Per the germline V gene, CDR1 is SGHRS and CDR2 is YFSETQ. V shed 5 bases and J shed 7 bases, with 12 bases lying between them. The DNA for the CDR3 is TGCGCCAGCAGTATTGGACACCCTGAAAAACTGTTTTTT. Protein: CASSIGHPEKLFF.

The J gene is TRBJ1-1, the V gene TRBV6-5; possibly TRBD1 for D (5 bases). The V gene's germline CDR1 is MNHEY and CDR2 SVGAGI. CDR3 size: 14 residues. Trimming shortened V by 6 bases and J by 1 base, and 12 bases separated the two germline ends. The CDR3 is CASRKIGQNTEAFF. The CDR3 region has the DNA TGTGCCAGCAGAAAAATAGGACAGAACACTGAAGCTTTCTTT.

Only a few counts were recorded for this clonotype. The rearrangement joins TRBV6-2 or TRBV6-3 to TRBJ2-1; D uncertain. Trimming left V 10 bases short and J 9 bases short, with 10 bases between. Germline V lookup: CDR1 MNHEY, CDR2 SVGEGT. This CDR3 comprises 10 residues. In DNA form, the CDR3 reads TGTGCCACCTATCGTGGTGAGCAGTTCTTC. Translating it yields CATYRGEQFF.

The V and J genes are TRBV12-3 or TRBV12-4 and TRBJ2-7, with no clear D. Trimming shortened V by 2 bases and J by 5 bases, and 16 bases separated the two germline ends. The CDR3 loop spans 15 amino acids. The CDR3 loop reads CASSLRLSGVNEQYF. DNA for the CDR3: TGTGCCAGCAGTTTACGCCTTAGTGGGGTCAACGAGCAGTACTTC.

This chain joins TRBV21-1 and TRBJ2-7. TRBV21-1 is a recognized pseudogene. The CDR3 covers 9 residues. Here the CDR3 DNA reads TGTGCCAGCGAAGACGAGCAGTACTTC. Amino acid sequence: CASEDEQYF.

This clonotype was detected a few times. This chain joins TRBV28 and TRBJ2-3, with TRBD2 matching 14 bases. V was clipped by 7 bases and J by 4 bases; unmatched bases: 7. Germline V gene lookup returns CDR1 MDHEN and CDR2 SYDVKM. This CDR3 has 16 amino acids. This chain's CDR3 is CASTPPGLAGADTQYF. DNA for the CDR3: TGTGCCAGCACACCCCCGGGACTAGCGGGAGCAGATACGCAGTATTTT.

The gene calls are TRBV5-1 and TRBJ1-2, with 9 bases fitting TRBD1. The CDR3 has 16 residues. CDR1 and CDR2 from the germline V gene are SGHRS and YFSETQ. V lost 0 bases, J lost 4 bases, and 7 bases stayed unmatched. The CDR3 here is CASSLGTGAESYGYTF. Here the CDR3 DNA reads TGCGCCAGCAGCTTGGGGACAGGGGCCGAGAGCTATGGCTACACCTTC. Full variable domain (outside the CDR3, taken from reference TRBV5-1 and TRBJ1-2): KAGVTQTPRYLIKTRGQQVTLSCSPISGHRSVSWYQQTPGQGLQFLFEYFSETQRNKGNFPGRFSGRQFSNSRSEMNVSTLELGDSALYLCASSLGTGAESYGYTFGSGTRLTVV.

This clonotype was counted between two and nine times. The chain links TRBV20-1 to TRBJ1-1; D may be TRBD1 (5 bases). Germline-derived CDR1 and CDR2 are DFQATT and SNEGSKA (reference sequence). V was shortened by 4 bases and J by 1 base, with 13 bases between the two germline ends. The CDR3 totals 14 residues. CDR3 in amino acids: CSANYGGANTEAFF. The CDR3 nucleotides read TGCAGTGCTAATTACGGTGGGGCGAACACTGAAGCTTTCTTT.

This rearrangement joins TRBV29-1 to TRBJ2-1; D gene ambiguous. CDR1 is SQVTM and CDR2 is ANQGSEA in the germline V gene. Deletions cut 4 bases from V and 7 bases from J, with 14 bases between. This CDR3 region has 13 residues. The CDR3 is CSVVYQVGNEQFF. The CDR3 bases are TGCAGCGTTGTGTACCAGGTGGGGAATGAGCAGTTCTTC.

The chain is built from TRBV7-9 and TRBJ2-2; possible D gene TRBD2, 6 bases. Between the trimmed V and J ends, which lost 5 bases and 6 bases, there was a span of 19 bases. The germline V gene encodes CDR1 SEHNR and CDR2 FQNEAQ (reference sequence). The CDR3 consists of 16 residues. The CDR3 sequence: CASSPRTGVEAGELFF. In DNA form, the CDR3 reads TGTGCCAGCAGCCCCCGTACGGGGGTGGAGGCCGGGGAGCTGTTTTTT.

In this sample, this clonotype turned up a few times. V gene TRBV12-3 or TRBV12-4 combines with J gene TRBJ1-3; D gene unclear. The ends were cut back, 10 bases at V and 1 base at J, with 11 bases in the middle. This CDR3 has 13 amino acids. The CDR3 here is CATRRLSGNTIYF. The CDR3 DNA reads as TGTGCCACCCGTCGATTATCTGGAAACACCATATATTTT.

The chain has TRBV20-1 and TRBJ2-2; possible D gene TRBD1, 5 bases. Per germline, CDR1 DFQATT and CDR2 SNEGSKA (reference sequence). The CDR3 has 15 residues. The germline V and J ends were trimmed by 1 base and 4 bases, with 13 bases remaining between them. The CDR3 coding sequence is TGCAGTGCTAGAGGGGTCGCAGGGTTCACCGGGGAGCTGTTTTTT. It specifies CSARGVAGFTGELFF.

V is TRBV2 and J is TRBJ2-5; 7 nucleotides match TRBD2. The CDR3 length is 16 residues. After removal of 1 base from V and 0 bases from J, the junction contained 5 bases not matched to a gene. The germline V gene has CDR1 SNHLY and CDR2 FYNNEI. CDR3 amino acids: CASSEESSGHQETQYF. As DNA, the CDR3 is TGTGCCAGCAGTGAAGAGAGTAGCGGGCACCAAGAGACCCAGTACTTC. The entire variable domain, with the rest obtained from reference TRBV2 and TRBJ2-5, is as follows: EPEVTQTPSHQVTQMGQEVILRCVPISNHLYFYWYRQILGQKVEFLVSFYNNEISEKSEIFDDQFSVERPDGSNFTLKIRSTKLEDSAMYFCASSEESSGHQETQYFGPGTRLLVL.

This clonotype was seen many times. This chain connects TRBV7-9 to TRBJ1-1, with D unclear. Germline CDR1 reads SEHNR; CDR2 reads FQNEAQ (reference sequence). The CDR3 has 15 residues. With 3 bases removed from V and 1 base from J, the gap between germline ends came to 12 bases. The CDR3 sequence is CASSFELAANTEAFF. The CDR3 DNA reads as TGTGCCAGCAGCTTTGAGCTGGCAGCGAACACTGAAGCTTTCTTT.

This clonotype was observed a handful of times. The gene calls are TRBV5-1 and TRBJ2-7; maybe TRBD2 (6 bases). The germline CDR1 and CDR2 sequences are SGHRS and YFSETQ. V lost 5 bases to trimming and J lost 9 bases, with 18 bases between them. The CDR3 contains 13 residues. In DNA form, the CDR3 reads TGCGCCAGCAGGGTCATCGGGGAGGTGGCGCAGTACTTC. Translation gives CASRVIGEVAQYF. Using reference TRBV5-1 and TRBJ2-7 for the parts outside the CDR3, the full variable domain is KAGVTQTPRYLIKTRGQQVTLSCSPISGHRSVSWYQQTPGQGLQFLFEYFSETQRNKGNFPGRFSGRQFSNSRSEMNVSTLELGDSALYLCASRVIGEVAQYFGPGTRLTVT.